The source of this T cell receptor (beta chain) is a study of blood T cell repertoires in COVID-19. For the study at large: Some COVID-19 samples were acute and others convalescent; all came from the United States, Italy and Spain. PBMCs, B-cell-depleted T cells, or T cells provided the cDNA or gDNA that made up the material.

V lost 4 bases, J lost 3 bases, and 4 bases stayed unmatched. The CDR3 totals 14 residues. Per germline, CDR1 SGHVS and CDR2 FQNEAQ. TCRdb keeps only in-frame clones here, not all; method: immunoSEQ multiplex PCR. Among about 110,000 clones listed, around 64% were seen once. This clone has only a few counts. The sample taken for sequencing was peripheral blood. This chain uses TRBV7-8 with TRBJ2-7, with TRBD1 identical over 9 bases. The source is a middle-aged woman with acute or convalescent COVID-19. The CDR3 region is CASSSLDRGYEQYF. The CDR3 DNA follows: TGTGCCAGCAGCTCGTTGGACAGGGGCTACGAGCAGTACTTC.